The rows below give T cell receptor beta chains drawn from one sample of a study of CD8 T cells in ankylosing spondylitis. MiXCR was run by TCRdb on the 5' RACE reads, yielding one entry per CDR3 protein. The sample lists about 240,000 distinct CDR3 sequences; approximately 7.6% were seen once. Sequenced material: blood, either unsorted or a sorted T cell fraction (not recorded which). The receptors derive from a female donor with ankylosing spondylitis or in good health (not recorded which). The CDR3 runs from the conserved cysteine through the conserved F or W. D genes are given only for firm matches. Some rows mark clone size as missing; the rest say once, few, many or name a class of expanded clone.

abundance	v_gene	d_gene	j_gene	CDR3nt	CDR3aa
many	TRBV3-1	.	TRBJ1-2	TGTGCCAGCAGCCAAGGCAGGGATGGCTACACCTTC	CASSQGRDGYTF
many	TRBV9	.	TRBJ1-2	TGTGCCAGCAGCGCCGGACAGTCGGCTCACTATGGCTACACCTTC	CASSAGQSAHYGYTF
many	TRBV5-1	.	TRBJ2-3	TGCGCCAGCAGCCAATTGGGGACTCCTAGCATCTCCACAGATACGCAGTATTTT	CASSQLGTPSISTDTQYF
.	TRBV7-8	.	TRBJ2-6	TGTGCCAGCAGCCCCAGCCCATTCTCTGGGGCCAACGTCCTGACTTTC	CASSPSPFSGANVLTF
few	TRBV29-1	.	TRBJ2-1	TGCAGCGTTGAATGGGAGTACAATGAGCAGTTCTTC	CSVEWEYNEQFF
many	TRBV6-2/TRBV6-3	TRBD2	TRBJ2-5	TGTGCCAGCAGAGATCTAGCGGGAGAAGAGACCCAGTACTTC	CASRDLAGEETQYF
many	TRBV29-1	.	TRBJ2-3	TGCAGCGTTGAGGGAGGAGATACGCAGTATTTT	CSVEGGDTQYF
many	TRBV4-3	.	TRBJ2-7	TGCGCCAGCAGCCAAGATCTACCGGTCGAGCAGTACTTC	CASSQDLPVEQYF
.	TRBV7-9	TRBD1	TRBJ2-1	TGTGCCGCTCGGACAGGGGATAGCTCCTACAATGAGCAGTTCTTC	CAARTGDSSYNEQFF
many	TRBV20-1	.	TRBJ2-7	TGCAGTGCTAGGGTGACTAGCTCCTACGAGCAGTACTTC	CSARVTSSYEQYF
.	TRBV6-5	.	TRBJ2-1	TGTGCCAGCAGTTACGCGTACAACAATGAGCAGTTCTTC	CASSYAYNNEQFF
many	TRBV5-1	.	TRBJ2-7	TGCGCCAGCAGCTGGGGGCTATCCGGCTACGAGCAGTACTTC	CASSWGLSGYEQYF
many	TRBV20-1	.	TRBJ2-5	TGCAGTGCTAGAGATTCCCCTACCCAGTACTTC	CSARDSPTQYF
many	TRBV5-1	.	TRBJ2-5	TGCGCCAGCAGCTGGGGGGTGGGGTCCGGAGGAGAGACCCAGTACTTC	CASSWGVGSGGETQYF
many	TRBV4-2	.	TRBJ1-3	TGTGCCAGCAGCCGCCGGGACGGCGCTTCTGGAAACACCATATATTTT	CASSRRDGASGNTIYF
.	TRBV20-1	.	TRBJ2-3	TGCAGTGCGCTACCCCACACCTCTAGCACAGATACGCAGTATTTT	CSALPHTSSTDTQYF
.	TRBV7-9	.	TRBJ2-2	TGTGCCAGCAGCTTAGGGGAGCTGTTTTTT	CASSLGELFF
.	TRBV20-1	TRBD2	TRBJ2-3	TGCTGCCTCTCACAGACTAGCGGGAGCACAGATACGCAGTATTTT	CCLSQTSGSTDTQYF
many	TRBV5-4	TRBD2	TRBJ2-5	TGTGCCAGCAGCTTGGAAGGGAGGGGGACCCAGTACTTC	CASSLEGRGTQYF
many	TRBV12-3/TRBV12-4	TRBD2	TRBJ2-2	TGTGCCAGCAGTCTTTATTTGCGGGAGAGGGCCGGGGAGCTGTTTTTT	CASSLYLRERAGELFF
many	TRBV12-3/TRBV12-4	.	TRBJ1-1	TGTGCCAGCAGTCTGGGACTGGGGAACACTGAAGCTTTCTTT	CASSLGLGNTEAFF
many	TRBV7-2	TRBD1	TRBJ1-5	TGTGCCAGCAGCTCGACAGGGGGCAACAATCAGCCCCAGCATTTT	CASSSTGGNNQPQHF
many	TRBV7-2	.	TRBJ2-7	TGTGCCAGCAGTGTCTATCACGGCTACGAGCAGTACTTC	CASSVYHGYEQYF
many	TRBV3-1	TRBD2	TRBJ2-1	TGTGCCAGCAGGTCCGGGACTAGAGGCTACAATGAGCAGTTCTTC	CASRSGTRGYNEQFF
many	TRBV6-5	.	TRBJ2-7	TGTGCCAGCAGTTACTCCCTCCGTAGCTCGGGCCAATACGAGCAGTACTTC	CASSYSLRSSGQYEQYF
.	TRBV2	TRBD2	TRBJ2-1	TGTGCCAGCAGTGGCCTAGCGGCCTCCTCCTACAATGAGCAGTTCTTC	CASSGLAASSYNEQFF
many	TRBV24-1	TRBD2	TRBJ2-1	TGTGCCACCGGAAGGACTAGCGGGAGAGATAGGAATGAGCAGTTCTTC	CATGRTSGRDRNEQFF
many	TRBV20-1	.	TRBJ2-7	TGCAGTGCGGGGGAGGGGGGGGCTAGCGTCTACGAGCAGTACTTC	CSAGEGGASVYEQYF
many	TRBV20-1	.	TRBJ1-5	TGCAGTGCCCAGGTTGGAAATCAGCCCCAGCATTTT	CSAQVGNQPQHF
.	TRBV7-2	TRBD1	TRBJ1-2	TGTGCCAGCAGCTTAGCCCAGGACAGGGGAGGCTACACCTTC	CASSLAQDRGGYTF
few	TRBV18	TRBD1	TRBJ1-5	TGTGCCAGCTCATCCGACAGGGTGGTATATCAGCCCCAGCATTTT	CASSSDRVVYQPQHF
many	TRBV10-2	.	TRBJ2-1	TGCGCCAGCAGAGGGGACTTCGGGGTGGGCAATGAGCAGTTCTTC	CASRGDFGVGNEQFF
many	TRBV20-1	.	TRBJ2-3	TGCAGTGCTAAGACTTACACAGATACGCAGTATTTT	CSAKTYTDTQYF
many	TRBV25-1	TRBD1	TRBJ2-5	TGTGCCAGTCGGACAGGGGGGACCCAGTACTTC	CASRTGGTQYF
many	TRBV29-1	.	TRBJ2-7	TGCAGCGTTGGTGGCAGCCCCTACGAGCAGTACTTC	CSVGGSPYEQYF